This T cell receptor beta chain was found in a study of T cells in Graves' hyperthyroidism and ophthalmopathy. TCR beta CDR3 region amplification was performed from RNA transcripts. TCR CDR3 regions were first amplified by RT-PCR with HTBI primers. TCRdb redid the calling of the multiplex PCR reads with MiXCR, one entry per CDR3 protein. The data show roughly 200,000 distinct CDR3 sequences, around 20% seen once. Trimming left V 0 bases short and J 0 bases short, with 10 bases between. Germline CDR1 KGHDR, CDR2 SFDVKD. This CDR3 contains 17 residues. Study findings and constraints: A 13 V-J model separated ophthalmopathy from stable hyperthyroidism.

As regards this clonotype: Antigen: not known.

Each diagnosis was grounded in clinical symptoms, serum thyroxine and TRAb, thyroid ultrasound, and orbital computed tomography. The receptor comes from a man aged 40-55 years with Graves' hyperthyroidism. The sequencing input was blood. The chain links TRBV24-1 to TRBJ2-2; D gene unclear. The CDR3, as DNA: TGTGCCACCAGTGATTTGCATATAGGGTCGAACACCGGGGAGCTGTTTTTT. Its protein product is CATSDLHIGSNTGELFF.